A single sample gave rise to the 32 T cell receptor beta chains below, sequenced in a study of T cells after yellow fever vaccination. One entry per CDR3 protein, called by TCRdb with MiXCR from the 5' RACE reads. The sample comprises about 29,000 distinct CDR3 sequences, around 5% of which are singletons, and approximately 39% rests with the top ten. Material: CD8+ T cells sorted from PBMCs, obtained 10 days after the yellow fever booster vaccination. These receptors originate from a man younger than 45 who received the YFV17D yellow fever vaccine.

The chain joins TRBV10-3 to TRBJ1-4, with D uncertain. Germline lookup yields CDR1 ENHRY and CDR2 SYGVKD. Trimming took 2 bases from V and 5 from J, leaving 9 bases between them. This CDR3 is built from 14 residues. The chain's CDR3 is CAISETEGNEKLFF. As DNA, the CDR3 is TGTGCCATCAGTGAGACAGAGGGCAATGAAAAACTGTTTTTT.

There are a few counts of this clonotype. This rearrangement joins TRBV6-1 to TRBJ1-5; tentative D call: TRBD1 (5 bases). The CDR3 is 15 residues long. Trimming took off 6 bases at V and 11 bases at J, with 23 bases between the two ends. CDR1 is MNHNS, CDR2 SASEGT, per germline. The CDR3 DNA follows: TGTGCCAGCAGCCCGGGACGGCCTAGCAATGGAGCCCAGCATTTT. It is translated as CASSPGRPSNGAQHF.

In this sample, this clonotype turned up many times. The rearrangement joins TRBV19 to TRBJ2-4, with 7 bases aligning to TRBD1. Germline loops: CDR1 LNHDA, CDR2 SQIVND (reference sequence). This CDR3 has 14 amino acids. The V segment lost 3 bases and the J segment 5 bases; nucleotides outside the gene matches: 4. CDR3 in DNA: TGTGCCAGTAGTATCCTCGGGACAGAAAACATTCAGTACTTC. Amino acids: CASSILGTENIQYF.

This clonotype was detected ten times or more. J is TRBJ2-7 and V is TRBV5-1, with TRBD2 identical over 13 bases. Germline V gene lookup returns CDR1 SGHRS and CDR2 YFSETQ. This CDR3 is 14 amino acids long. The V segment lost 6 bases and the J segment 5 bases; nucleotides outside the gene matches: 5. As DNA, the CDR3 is TGCGCCAGCACCTGGACTAGCGGGAGCAACGAGCAGTACTTC. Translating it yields CASTWTSGSNEQYF.

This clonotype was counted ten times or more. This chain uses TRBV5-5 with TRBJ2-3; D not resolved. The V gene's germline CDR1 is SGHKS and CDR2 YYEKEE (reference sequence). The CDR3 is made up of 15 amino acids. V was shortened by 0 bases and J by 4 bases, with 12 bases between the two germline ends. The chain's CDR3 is CASSLALSLSDTQYF. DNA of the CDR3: TGTGCCAGCAGCTTGGCGCTGTCTTTATCAGATACGCAGTATTTT.

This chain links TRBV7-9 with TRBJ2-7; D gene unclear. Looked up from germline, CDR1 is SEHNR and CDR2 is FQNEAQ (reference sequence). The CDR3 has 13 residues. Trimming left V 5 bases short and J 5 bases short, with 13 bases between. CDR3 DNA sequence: TGTGCCAGCAGCCCCTGGCCCGGCGACGAGCAGTACTTC. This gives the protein CASSPWPGDEQYF.

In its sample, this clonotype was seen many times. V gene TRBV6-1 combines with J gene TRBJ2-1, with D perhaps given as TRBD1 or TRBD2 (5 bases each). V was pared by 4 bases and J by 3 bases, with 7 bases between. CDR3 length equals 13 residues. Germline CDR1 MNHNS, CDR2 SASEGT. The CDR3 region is CASSGGRYNEQFF. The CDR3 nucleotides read TGTGCCAGCAGTGGGGGACGCTACAATGAGCAGTTCTTC.

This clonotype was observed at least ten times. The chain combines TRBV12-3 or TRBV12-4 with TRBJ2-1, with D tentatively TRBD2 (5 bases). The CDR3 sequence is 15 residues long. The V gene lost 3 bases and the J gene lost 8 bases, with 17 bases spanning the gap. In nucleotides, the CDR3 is TGTGCCAGCAGTTTCCCCCCTAGCCCCACCTATGAGCAGTTCTTC. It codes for CASSFPPSPTYEQFF.

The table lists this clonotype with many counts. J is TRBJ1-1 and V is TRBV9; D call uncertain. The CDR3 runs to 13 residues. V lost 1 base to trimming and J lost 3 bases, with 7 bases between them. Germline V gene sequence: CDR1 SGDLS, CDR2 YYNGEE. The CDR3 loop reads CASSVSGYTEAFF. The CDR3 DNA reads TGTGCCAGCAGCGTATCGGGGTACACTGAAGCTTTCTTT.

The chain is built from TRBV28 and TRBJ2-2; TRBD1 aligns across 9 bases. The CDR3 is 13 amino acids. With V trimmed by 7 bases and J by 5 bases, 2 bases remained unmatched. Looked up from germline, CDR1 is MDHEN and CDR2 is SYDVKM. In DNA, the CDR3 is TGTGCCAGCACGGGACAGGGTACCGGGGAGCTGTTTTTT. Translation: CASTGQGTGELFF. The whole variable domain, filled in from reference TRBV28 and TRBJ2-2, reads DVKVTQSSRYLVKRTGEKVFLECVQDMDHENMFWYRQDPGLGLRLIYFSYDVKMKEKGDIPEGYSVSREKKERFSLILESASTNQTSMYLCASTGQGTGELFFGEGSRLTVL.

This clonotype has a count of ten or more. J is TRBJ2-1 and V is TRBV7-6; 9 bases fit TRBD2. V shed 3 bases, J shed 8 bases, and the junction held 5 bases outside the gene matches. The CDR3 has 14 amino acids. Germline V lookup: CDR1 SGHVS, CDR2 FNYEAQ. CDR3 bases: TGTGCCAGCAGCTTGGGACTAGCCGGCCATGAGCAGTTCTTC. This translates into CASSLGLAGHEQFF.

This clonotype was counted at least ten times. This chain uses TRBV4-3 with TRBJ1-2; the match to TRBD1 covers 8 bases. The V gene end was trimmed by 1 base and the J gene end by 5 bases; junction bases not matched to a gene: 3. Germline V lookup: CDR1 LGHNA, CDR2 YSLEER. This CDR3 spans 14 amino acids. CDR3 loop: CASSQGQGAYGYTF. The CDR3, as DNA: TGCGCCAGCAGCCAAGGGCAGGGGGCGTATGGCTACACCTTC.

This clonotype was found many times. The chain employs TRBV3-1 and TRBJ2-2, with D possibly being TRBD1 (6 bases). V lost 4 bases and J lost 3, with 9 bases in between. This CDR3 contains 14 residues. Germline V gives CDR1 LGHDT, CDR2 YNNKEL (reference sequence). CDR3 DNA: TGTGCCAGCAGCCCGGACAGCTACACCGGGGAGCTGTTTTTT. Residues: CASSPDSYTGELFF.

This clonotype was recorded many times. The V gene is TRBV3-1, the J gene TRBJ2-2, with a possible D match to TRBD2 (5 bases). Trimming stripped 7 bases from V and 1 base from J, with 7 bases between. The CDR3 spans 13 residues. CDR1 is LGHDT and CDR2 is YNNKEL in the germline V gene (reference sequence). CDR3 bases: TGTGCCAGCACCCGGGGGAACACCGGGGAGCTGTTTTTT. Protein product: CASTRGNTGELFF. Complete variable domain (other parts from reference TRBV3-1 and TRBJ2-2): DTAVSQTPKYLVTQMGNDKSIKCEQNLGHDTMYWYKQDSKKFLKIMFSYNNKELIINETVPNRFSPKSPDKAHLNLHINSLELGDSAVYFCASTRGNTGELFFGEGSRLTVL.

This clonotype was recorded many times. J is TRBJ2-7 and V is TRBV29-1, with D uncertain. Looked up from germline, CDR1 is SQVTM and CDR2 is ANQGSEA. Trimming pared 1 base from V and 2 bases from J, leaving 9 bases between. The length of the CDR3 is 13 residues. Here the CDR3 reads CSVEAPEAYEQYF. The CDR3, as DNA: TGCAGCGTTGAAGCACCAGAAGCCTACGAGCAGTACTTC.

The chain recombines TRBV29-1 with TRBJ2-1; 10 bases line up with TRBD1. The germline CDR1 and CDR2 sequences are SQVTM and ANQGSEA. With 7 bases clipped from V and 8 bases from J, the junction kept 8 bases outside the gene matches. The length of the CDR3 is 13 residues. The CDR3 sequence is CSAGTGDMDEQFF. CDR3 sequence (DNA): TGCAGCGCCGGGACAGGGGATATGGATGAGCAGTTCTTC.

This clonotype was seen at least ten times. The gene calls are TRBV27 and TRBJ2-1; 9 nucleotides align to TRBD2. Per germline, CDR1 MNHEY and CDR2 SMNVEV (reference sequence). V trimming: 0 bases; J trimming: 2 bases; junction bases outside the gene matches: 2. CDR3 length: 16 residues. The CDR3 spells CASSLSASGTYNEQFF. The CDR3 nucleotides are TGTGCCAGCAGTTTATCGGCTAGCGGGACCTACAATGAGCAGTTCTTC.

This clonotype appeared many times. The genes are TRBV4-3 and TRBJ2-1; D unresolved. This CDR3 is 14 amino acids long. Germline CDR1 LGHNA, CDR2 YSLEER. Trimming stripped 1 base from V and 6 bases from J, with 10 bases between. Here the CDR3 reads CASSQVQDLNEQFF. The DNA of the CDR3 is TGCGCCAGCAGCCAAGTTCAGGATCTCAATGAGCAGTTCTTC.

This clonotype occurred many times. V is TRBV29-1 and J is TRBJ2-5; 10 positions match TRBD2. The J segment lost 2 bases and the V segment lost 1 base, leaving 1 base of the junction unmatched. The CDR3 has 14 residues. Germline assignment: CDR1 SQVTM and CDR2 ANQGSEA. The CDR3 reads CSVEVAGGQETQYF. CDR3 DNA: TGCAGCGTTGAAGTAGCGGGAGGACAAGAGACCCAGTACTTC.

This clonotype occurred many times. This CDR3 is CASGSGRASETQYF. Written as DNA, the CDR3 is TGTGCCAGCGGGAGCGGGAGGGCCTCCGAGACCCAGTACTTC. The rearrangement links TRBV6-5 to TRBJ2-5; 10 positions agree with TRBD2. The CDR3 covers 14 residues. CDR1 and CDR2 from the germline V gene are MNHEY and SVGAGI. The J segment lost 5 bases and the V segment lost 8 bases, leaving 8 bases of the junction unmatched.

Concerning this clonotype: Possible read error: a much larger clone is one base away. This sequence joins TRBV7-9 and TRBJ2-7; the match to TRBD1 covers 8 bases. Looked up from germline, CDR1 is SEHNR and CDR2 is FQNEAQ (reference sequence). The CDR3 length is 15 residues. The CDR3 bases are TGTGCCAGCAGCCAGGGGCAGGGGGCTTATTACGTGCAGTACTTC. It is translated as CASSQGQGAYYVQYF.

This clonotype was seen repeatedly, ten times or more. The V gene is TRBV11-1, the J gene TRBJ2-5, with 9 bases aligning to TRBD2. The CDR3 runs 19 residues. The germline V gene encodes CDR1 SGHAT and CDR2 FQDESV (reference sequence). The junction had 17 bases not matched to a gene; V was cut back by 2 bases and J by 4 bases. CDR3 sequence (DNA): TGTGCCAGCAGCTTACCCGGCCCTCACGTAGCGGGAGAGGGAGAGACCCAGTACTTC. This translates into CASSLPGPHVAGEGETQYF.

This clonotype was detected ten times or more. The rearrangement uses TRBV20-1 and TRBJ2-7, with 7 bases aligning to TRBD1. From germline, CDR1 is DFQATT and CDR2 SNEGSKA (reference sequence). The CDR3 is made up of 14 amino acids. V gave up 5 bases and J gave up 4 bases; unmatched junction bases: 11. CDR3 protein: CSARMRGGIYEQYF. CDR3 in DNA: TGCAGTGCTCGCATGAGAGGGGGCATATACGAGCAGTACTTC.

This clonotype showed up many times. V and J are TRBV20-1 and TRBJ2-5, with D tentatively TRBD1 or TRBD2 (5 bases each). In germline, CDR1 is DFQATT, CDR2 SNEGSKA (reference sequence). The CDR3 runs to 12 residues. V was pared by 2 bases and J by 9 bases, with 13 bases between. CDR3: CSARSLSGPQYF. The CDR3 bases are TGCAGTGCTAGAAGTCTGTCGGGACCCCAGTACTTC.

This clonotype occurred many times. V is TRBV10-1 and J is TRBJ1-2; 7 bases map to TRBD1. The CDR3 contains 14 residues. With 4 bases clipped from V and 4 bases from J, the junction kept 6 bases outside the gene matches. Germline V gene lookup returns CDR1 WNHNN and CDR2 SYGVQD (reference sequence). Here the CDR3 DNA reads TGCGCCAGCAGTGCCGGACAGGTCCCCTATGGCTACACCTTC. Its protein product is CASSAGQVPYGYTF.

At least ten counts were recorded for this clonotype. For the CDR3, the DNA is TGCAGTGCGGCTTCGGGAGGGGTAGAATGGGAGCAGTTCTTC. It translates to CSAASGGVEWEQFF. The chain is built from TRBV20-1 and TRBJ2-1, with 8 bases identical to TRBD2. After removal of 6 bases from V and 10 bases from J, the junction contained 14 bases not matched to a gene. The CDR3 is made up of 14 amino acids. Germline loops: CDR1 DFQATT, CDR2 SNEGSKA (reference sequence).

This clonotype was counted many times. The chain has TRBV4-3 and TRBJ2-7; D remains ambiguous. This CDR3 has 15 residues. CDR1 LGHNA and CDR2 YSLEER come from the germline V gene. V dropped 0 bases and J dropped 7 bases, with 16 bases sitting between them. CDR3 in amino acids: CASSQDWLRLGEQYF. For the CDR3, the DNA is TGCGCCAGCAGCCAAGATTGGTTAAGGCTTGGAGAGCAGTACTTC.

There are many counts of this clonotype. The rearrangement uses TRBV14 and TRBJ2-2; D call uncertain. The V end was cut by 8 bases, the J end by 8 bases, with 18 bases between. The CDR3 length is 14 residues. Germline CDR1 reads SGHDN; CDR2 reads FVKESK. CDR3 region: CASRPQFPGGELFF. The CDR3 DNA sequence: TGTGCCAGCCGACCCCAGTTCCCCGGGGGGGAGCTGTTTTTT.

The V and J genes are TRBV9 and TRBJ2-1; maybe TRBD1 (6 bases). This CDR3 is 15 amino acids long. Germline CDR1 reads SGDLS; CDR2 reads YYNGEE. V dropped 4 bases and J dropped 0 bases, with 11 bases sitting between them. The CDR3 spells CASSSPDSSYNEQFF. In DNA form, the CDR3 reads TGTGCCAGCAGCTCTCCGGACAGCTCCTACAATGAGCAGTTCTTC.

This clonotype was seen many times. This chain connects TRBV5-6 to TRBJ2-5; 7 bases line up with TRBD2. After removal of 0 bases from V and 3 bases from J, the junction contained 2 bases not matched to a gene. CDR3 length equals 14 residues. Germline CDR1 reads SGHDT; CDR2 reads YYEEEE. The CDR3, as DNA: TGTGCCAGCAGCTTGGCCCTAGCGGAAGAGACCCAGTACTTC. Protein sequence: CASSLALAEETQYF. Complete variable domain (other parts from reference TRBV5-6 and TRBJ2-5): DAGVTQSPTHLIKTRGQQVTLRCSPKSGHDTVSWYQQALGQGPQFIFQYYEEEERQRGNFPDRFSGHQFPNYSSELNVNALLLGDSALYLCASSLALAEETQYFGPGTRLLVL.

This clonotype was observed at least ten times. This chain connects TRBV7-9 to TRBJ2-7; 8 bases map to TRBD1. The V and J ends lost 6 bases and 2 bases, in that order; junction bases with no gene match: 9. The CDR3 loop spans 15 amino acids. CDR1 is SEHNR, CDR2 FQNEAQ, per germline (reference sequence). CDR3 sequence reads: CASRSGTGDTYEQYF. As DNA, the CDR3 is TGTGCCAGCAGGTCCGGGACAGGTGATACCTACGAGCAGTACTTC.

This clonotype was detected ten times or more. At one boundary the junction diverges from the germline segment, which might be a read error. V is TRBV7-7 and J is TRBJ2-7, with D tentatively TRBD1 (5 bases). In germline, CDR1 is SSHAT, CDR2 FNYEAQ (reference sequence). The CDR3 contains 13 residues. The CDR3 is CASSLEAGREQYF. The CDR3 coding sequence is TGTGCTAGCAGCTTAGAGGCAGGGCGCGAGCAGTACTTC.